Listed below are T cell receptor beta chains from one sample, sequenced in a study of blood T cell repertoires in COVID-19. Only in-frame clones appear in the TCRdb table, and some are missing; sequencing was by immunoSEQ multiplex PCR. The data contain over 150,000 clones, about four fifths of them singletons. Input material: peripheral blood. These receptors were collected from a woman aged 70 to 79 with COVID-19, enrolled during active disease. CDR3s include the opening cysteine and the closing phenylalanine or tryptophan. The order of the fields is clone size, V gene, D gene, J gene, CDR3 DNA, CDR3 protein. A D gene is named only where the DNA matches it firmly. The size of a clone is reported for some rows only, either as once, few or many, or as a class for expanded clones.

size: -
V: TRBV7-8
D: -
J: TRBJ2-7
DNA: TGTGCCAGCAGCTTTGGGCAGGGTACCTCCTACGAGCAGTACTTC
CDR3: CASSFGQGTSYEQYF

size: few
V: TRBV7-2
D: -
J: TRBJ2-3
DNA: TGTGCCAGCAGCTTTCGAGACTTCACAGATACGCAGTATTTT
CDR3: CASSFRDFTDTQYF

size: -
V: TRBV9
D: TRBD1
J: TRBJ1-1
DNA: TGTGCCAGCAGCGTACCAGGGGGCGGGGGCACTGAAGCTTTCTTT
CDR3: CASSVPGGGGTEAFF

size: -
V: TRBV5-4
D: TRBD1
J: TRBJ1-3
DNA: TGTGCCAGCAGCCGGGGGGGACAGCCCTTTACTGGAAACACCATATATTTT
CDR3: CASSRGGQPFTGNTIYF

size: -
V: TRBV20-1
D: -
J: TRBJ1-1
DNA: TGCAGTGCTAGTCTCCCAGGAGGGGTCACTGAAGCTTTCTTT
CDR3: CSASLPGGVTEAFF

size: -
V: TRBV19
D: -
J: TRBJ1-6
DNA: TGTGCCAGTAGTCCGGGATATTCACCCCTCCACTTT
CDR3: CASSPGYSPLHF

size: once
V: TRBV28
D: TRBD1
J: TRBJ2-1
DNA: TGTGCCAGCAGTTTTTTGTCCAGGGGGCGCACCTACAATGAGCAGTTCTTC
CDR3: CASSFLSRGRTYNEQFF

size: -
V: TRBV10-3
D: TRBD1
J: TRBJ2-5
DNA: TGTGCCATCGGAAAGGACAGGGTAGGAGGAGAGACCCAGTACTTC
CDR3: CAIGKDRVGGETQYF

size: -
V: TRBV11-2
D: -
J: TRBJ2-1
DNA: TGTGCCAGCAGCTTGAGGAGGGAGCAGTTCTTC
CDR3: CASSLRREQFF

size: -
V: TRBV5-1
D: -
J: TRBJ2-1
DNA: TGCGCCAGCAGCTTATCGACAGAATACAATGAGCAGTTCTTC
CDR3: CASSLSTEYNEQFF

size: -
V: TRBV24-1
D: TRBD2
J: TRBJ2-3
DNA: TGTGCCACCAGTGATTTGCGCGAGGGAGGGGGCACAGATACGCAGTATTTT
CDR3: CATSDLREGGGTDTQYF

size: -
V: TRBV28
D: TRBD2
J: TRBJ2-7
DNA: TGTGCCAGCAGGGTTAGCGGGAGTTACGAGCAGTACTTC
CDR3: CASRVSGSYEQYF

size: -
V: TRBV19
D: TRBD2
J: TRBJ2-7
DNA: TGTGCCAGTAGCCTCCTAGCGGGAGCTGGATACGAGCAGTACTTC
CDR3: CASSLLAGAGYEQYF

size: -
V: TRBV11-3
D: -
J: TRBJ2-3
DNA: TGTGCCAGCAGCTTAGCTGGGCCAACAGATACGCAGTATTTT
CDR3: CASSLAGPTDTQYF

size: once
V: TRBV5-6
D: -
J: TRBJ2-1
DNA: TGTGCCAGCAGCCTCGGTCCTCGGGAGACCCCCTACAATGAGCAGTTCTTC
CDR3: CASSLGPRETPYNEQFF

size: -
V: TRBV7-3
D: -
J: TRBJ2-3
DNA: TGTGCCAGCAGCTTAAAAGCGAGCATCCCGGATACGCAGTATTTT
CDR3: CASSLKASIPDTQYF

size: -
V: TRBV5-4
D: TRBD1
J: TRBJ1-1
DNA: TGTGCCAGCAGCTTAGTGACAGGGCAAAACGCTGAAGCTTTCTTT
CDR3: CASSLVTGQNAEAFF

size: -
V: TRBV7-2
D: -
J: TRBJ1-3
DNA: TGTGCCAGCAGCCCCCAGCTACAACTATTCTCTGGAAACACCATATATTTT
CDR3: CASSPQLQLFSGNTIYF

size: -
V: TRBV6-5
D: -
J: TRBJ1-6
DNA: TGTGCCAGCAGTTACTCGTCAGGATCCAATTCACCCCTCCACTTT
CDR3: CASSYSSGSNSPLHF

size: many
V: TRBV19
D: TRBD1
J: TRBJ2-1
DNA: TGTGCCAGTCGGCCCCGGGACAGGGTAAATGAGCAGTTCTTC
CDR3: CASRPRDRVNEQFF

size: once
V: TRBV19
D: -
J: TRBJ2-5
DNA: TGTGCCAGTAGTACCTCGGTTCGGGACATAAAAGAGACCCAGTACTTC
CDR3: CASSTSVRDIKETQYF

size: -
V: TRBV5-1
D: -
J: TRBJ2-3
DNA: TGCGCCAGCAGCCTGCCGGGAGTTAGCACAGATACGCAGTATTTT
CDR3: CASSLPGVSTDTQYF

size: -
V: TRBV28
D: -
J: TRBJ1-6
DNA: TGTGCCAGCAGTTTAGTCCGTCGAGATAATTCACCCCTCCACTTT
CDR3: CASSLVRRDNSPLHF

size: -
V: TRBV6-5
D: -
J: TRBJ1-1
DNA: TGTGCCAGCATGGAGGACAGTGAAGCTTTCTTT
CDR3: CASMEDSEAFF

size: -
V: TRBV30
D: -
J: TRBJ1-3
DNA: TGTGCCTGGAGTGTCCCCAGGGCGTACTCTGGAAACACCATATATTTT
CDR3: CAWSVPRAYSGNTIYF

size: -
V: TRBV5-8
D: -
J: TRBJ1-5
DNA: TGTGCCAGCAGCAGCGGGGTTAATAGCAATCAGCCCCAGCATTTT
CDR3: CASSSGVNSNQPQHF

size: -
V: TRBV5-1
D: -
J: TRBJ2-1
DNA: TGCGCCAGCAGCCCCTTTAGGGGGACCCCTAAGGCCGGCGATGAGCAGTTCTTC
CDR3: CASSPFRGTPKAGDEQFF

size: -
V: TRBV5-4
D: -
J: TRBJ1-1
DNA: TGTGCCAGCAGCCCGGACAGCGTAAACACTGAAGCTTTCTTT
CDR3: CASSPDSVNTEAFF

size: -
V: TRBV2
D: -
J: TRBJ2-7
DNA: TGTGCCAGCAGTGTCTTAGCTCAAGGGGGCGAGCAGTACTTC
CDR3: CASSVLAQGGEQYF

size: -
V: TRBV30
D: TRBD1
J: TRBJ2-1
DNA: TGTGCCTGGAGTGGGTTGTCAAGGGACAGGGGAAACAATGAGCAGTTCTTC
CDR3: CAWSGLSRDRGNNEQFF

size: -
V: TRBV7-2
D: TRBD1
J: TRBJ2-3
DNA: TGTGCCAGCAGTTACCCGATCGGGACAGGGGGAAAAGATACGCAGTATTTT
CDR3: CASSYPIGTGGKDTQYF

size: -
V: TRBV5-4
D: -
J: TRBJ2-1
DNA: TGTGCCAGCAGCTTGAAGGGTGGGAGCTCCTACAATGAGCAGTTCTTC
CDR3: CASSLKGGSSYNEQFF

size: few
V: TRBV13
D: TRBD2
J: TRBJ2-1
DNA: TGTGCCAGCAGCTTAATACCCTCGAGGACTAGCGCTAGTGAGCAGTTCTTC
CDR3: CASSLIPSRTSASEQFF

size: -
V: TRBV6-2/TRBV6-3
D: TRBD2
J: TRBJ2-2
DNA: TGTGCCAGCAGCCTACTAGCGGGAGCTACGAACACCGGGGAGCTGTTTTTT
CDR3: CASSLLAGATNTGELFF

size: -
V: TRBV7-6
D: TRBD1
J: TRBJ1-4
DNA: TGTGCCAGCAGCTCAGGGACAGTATCTAATGAAAAACTGTTTTTT
CDR3: CASSSGTVSNEKLFF

size: -
V: TRBV7-3
D: -
J: TRBJ2-2
DNA: TGTGCCAGCAGCTTATTCGGACAGCAGAACACCGGGGAGCTGTTTTTT
CDR3: CASSLFGQQNTGELFF

size: few
V: TRBV4-3
D: -
J: TRBJ1-6
DNA: TGCGCCAGCAGCCAAGTAGTAGCGTCCTCACCCCTCCACTTT
CDR3: CASSQVVASSPLHF

size: once
V: TRBV5-7
D: -
J: TRBJ1-6
DNA: TGTGCCAGCAGCTACCCGGACAGCAGAAATTCACCCCTCCACTTT
CDR3: CASSYPDSRNSPLHF

size: once
V: TRBV12-2
D: -
J: TRBJ1-1
DNA: TGTGCAAGTCGCTTGGACAGGGAGGGGAACACTGAAGCTTTCTTT
CDR3: CASRLDREGNTEAFF

size: -
V: TRBV28
D: -
J: TRBJ2-5
DNA: TGTGCCAGCAGTTTACGGGCAGGGTCCCAAGAGACCCAGTACTTC
CDR3: CASSLRAGSQETQYF

size: -
V: TRBV10-3
D: -
J: TRBJ1-4
DNA: TGTGCCATCAGTCGGGACTCAAAGGAAAAACTGTTTTTT
CDR3: CAISRDSKEKLFF

size: -
V: TRBV30
D: TRBD2
J: TRBJ2-1
DNA: TGTGCCTGGAGCCAGAGGACTAGCTCTGAGCAGTTCTTC
CDR3: CAWSQRTSSEQFF

size: -
V: TRBV11-2
D: -
J: TRBJ2-7
DNA: TGTGCCAGCAGCGGGCTTCGCCGGGAAGGCGAGCAGTACTTC
CDR3: CASSGLRREGEQYF

size: -
V: TRBV24-1
D: -
J: TRBJ2-7
DNA: TGTGCCACCAGTGATAAAGGTAGGGGCAGTTACGAGCAGTACTTC
CDR3: CATSDKGRGSYEQYF

size: once
V: TRBV19
D: -
J: TRBJ1-1
DNA: TGTGCCAGTAGTATAAGCCAAATGCTCATGAACACTGAAGCTTTCTTT
CDR3: CASSISQMLMNTEAFF

size: once
V: TRBV9
D: TRBD2
J: TRBJ2-1
DNA: TGTGCCAGCAGCGCCCCTGGGACTAGCGGGAGCAATGAGCAGTTCTTC
CDR3: CASSAPGTSGSNEQFF

size: -
V: TRBV7-6
D: -
J: TRBJ2-7
DNA: TGTGCCAGCAGCCAGCAGGAGGGAATATACGAGCAGTACTTC
CDR3: CASSQQEGIYEQYF

size: -
V: TRBV7-8
D: -
J: TRBJ1-1
DNA: TGTGCCAGCAGCCGAACAGGGTTAGCTTTCTTT
CDR3: CASSRTGLAFF

size: -
V: TRBV7-2
D: -
J: TRBJ1-4
DNA: TGTGCCAGCAGCTTAGATCAGGGGCTAGGTGAAAAACTGTTTTTT
CDR3: CASSLDQGLGEKLFF

size: -
V: TRBV5-6
D: TRBD1
J: TRBJ2-2
DNA: TGTGCCAGCATGACAGGGGTGGACACCGGGGAGCTGTTTTTT
CDR3: CASMTGVDTGELFF

size: once
V: TRBV7-3
D: -
J: TRBJ2-1
DNA: TGTGCCAGCAGCTTAACTCCAATCACGGACTTATACAATGAGCAGTTCTTC
CDR3: CASSLTPITDLYNEQFF

size: few
V: TRBV13
D: -
J: TRBJ2-5
DNA: TGTGCCAGCAGTCGAGAAGAGTTGGAGACCCAGTACTTC
CDR3: CASSREELETQYF

size: -
V: TRBV15
D: TRBD2
J: TRBJ2-7
DNA: TGTGCCACCAGCAGAGATCCTAGCGGGGGTTCATACGAGCAGTACTTC
CDR3: CATSRDPSGGSYEQYF

size: few
V: TRBV10-3
D: TRBD2
J: TRBJ2-3
DNA: TGTGCCATCAATCCTAGCGGGAGGCATAGCACAGATACGCAGTATTTT
CDR3: CAINPSGRHSTDTQYF

size: -
V: TRBV25-1
D: -
J: TRBJ2-1
DNA: TGTGCCAGCAGACTAGGAGATGAGCAGTTCTTC
CDR3: CASRLGDEQFF

size: -
V: TRBV28
D: -
J: TRBJ2-1
DNA: TGTGCCAGCAGTTTCCGGGGGAGCTCCTACAATGAGCAGTTCTTC
CDR3: CASSFRGSSYNEQFF

size: -
V: TRBV18
D: TRBD1
J: TRBJ1-2
DNA: TGTGCCAGCTCATCGGAGACAGGGAAGCCACAATACACCTTC
CDR3: CASSSETGKPQYTF

size: -
V: TRBV6-5
D: -
J: TRBJ1-1
DNA: TGTGCCAGCAGTTTACAGGCCACCATGAACACTGAAGCTTTCTTT
CDR3: CASSLQATMNTEAFF

size: -
V: TRBV10-3
D: -
J: TRBJ1-1
DNA: TGTGCCATCAGTGAGTCCAGTCGGGGCAGGGGCACTGAAGCTTTCTTT
CDR3: CAISESSRGRGTEAFF